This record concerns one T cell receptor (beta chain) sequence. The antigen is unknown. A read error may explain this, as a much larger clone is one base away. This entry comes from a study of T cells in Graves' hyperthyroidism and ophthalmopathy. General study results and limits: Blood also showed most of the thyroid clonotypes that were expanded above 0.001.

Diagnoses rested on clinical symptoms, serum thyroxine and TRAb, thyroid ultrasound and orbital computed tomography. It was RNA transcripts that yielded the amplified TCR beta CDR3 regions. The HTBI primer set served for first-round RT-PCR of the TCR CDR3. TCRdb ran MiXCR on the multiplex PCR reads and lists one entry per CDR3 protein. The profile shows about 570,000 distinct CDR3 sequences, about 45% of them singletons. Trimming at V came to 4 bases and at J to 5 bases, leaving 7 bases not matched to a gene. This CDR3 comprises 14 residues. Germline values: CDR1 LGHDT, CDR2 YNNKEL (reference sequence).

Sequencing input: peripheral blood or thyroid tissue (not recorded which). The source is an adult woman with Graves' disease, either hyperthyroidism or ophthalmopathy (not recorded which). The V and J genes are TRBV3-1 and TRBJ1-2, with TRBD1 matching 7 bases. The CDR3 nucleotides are TGTGCCAGCAGCCTCCTAGGGACAGCTTATGGCTACACCTTC. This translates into CASSLLGTAYGYTF.